The entry below describes one T cell receptor beta chain. This CDR3 has 13 residues. V was pared by 4 bases and J by 7 bases, with 11 bases between. Germline V gives CDR1 SGHDT, CDR2 YYEEEE. The sample originates from a study of blood T cell repertoires in COVID-19. On the study more broadly: Researchers got acute and convalescent COVID-19 samples from the United States, Italy and Spain.

Authors' analysis steps: Reference gene primers were amplified, and this amplification served to estimate nucleated cell counts. The assay was immunoSEQ multiplex PCR, and TCRdb's table has in-frame clones only and misses some. The V and J calls and clone size are taken from that table; D and trimming were inferred from the DNA. The sample has fewer than 250,000 clones, 70% to 90% seen once; the top ten hold about 0.95%. One Seattle source followed patients from active infection through their disease course. Sequenced material: peripheral blood. This TCR derives from a man between 60 and 75 years old with COVID-19, enrolled during active disease. The rearrangement links TRBV5-6 to TRBJ1-4; unclear D gene. CDR3 nucleotides: TGTGCCAGCAGCATCCGGGGAGCTGAAAAACTGTTTTTT. Encoded protein: CASSIRGAEKLFF.